In its sample, the clone carrying this T cell receptor (beta chain) was seen many times. RNA transcripts served as the template for amplifying TCR beta CDR3 regions. HTBI primers drove first-round RT-PCR of the TCR CDR3. TCRdb called the multiplex PCR reads again in MiXCR, with one record for every CDR3 protein. The profile shows a few hundred thousand distinct CDR3 sequences, 40% to 55% of them singletons. Absence of ophthalmopathy progression within 18 months defined stable Graves' hyperthyroidism. The sample is drawn from a study of T cells in Graves' hyperthyroidism and ophthalmopathy. With 11 bases clipped from V and 2 bases from J, the junction kept 2 bases outside the gene matches. The germline V gene has CDR1 ENHRY and CDR2 SYGVKD. This CDR3 is 12 amino acids long.

V and J are TRBV10-3 and TRBJ1-2; 10 positions match TRBD1. Sequencing was carried out using peripheral blood or thyroid tissue (not recorded which). This receptor was obtained from a woman aged 18-30 years with Graves' hyperthyroidism. In DNA, the CDR3 is TGTGCCGGGGGACAGGGGAACTATGGCTACACCTTC. Translating gives CAGGQGNYGYTF.